These 8 T cell receptor beta chains came from one sample sequenced in a study of T cell responses to AZD1222 COVID-19 vaccine. Some clones are missing from TCRdb's copy, which holds only in-frame ones; the method was immunoSEQ multiplex PCR. The sample lists 150,000 to 200,000 clones; roughly 92% were seen once. Specimen: peripheral blood, collected on day 0 of AZD1222 vaccination. All receptors derive from an adult in good health.

The CDR3 sequence: CASSLEALGANVLTF. The CDR3, as DNA: TGTGCCAGCAGCTTAGAAGCCTTGGGGGCCAACGTCCTGACTTTC. The V and J genes are TRBV11-2 and TRBJ2-6; D unclear. Between the trimmed V and J ends, which lost 0 bases and 4 bases, there was a span of 7 bases. Germline assignment: CDR1 SGHAT and CDR2 FQNNGV. The CDR3 runs to 15 residues.

This clone was observed once. The chain employs TRBV28 and TRBJ1-2, with D hard to call. The germline V gene has CDR1 MDHEN and CDR2 SYDVKM. The CDR3 extends over 15 amino acids. Trimming cost V 5 bases and J 2 bases, with 15 bases left between them. The CDR3 coding sequence is TGTGCCAGCAGTCCCCCAATGACTCCGAACTATGGCTACACCTTC. Translating gives CASSPPMTPNYGYTF.

V usage is TRBV27 and J usage is TRBJ1-2, with a weak D call TRBD1 (5 bases). The V gene's germline CDR1 is MNHEY and CDR2 SMNVEV (reference sequence). The CDR3 has 12 residues. Trimming removed 3 bases from V and 8 bases from J, with 10 bases in between. The CDR3, as DNA: TGTGCCAGCAGTTTGGGGGGTGAGGGCTACACCTTC. This encodes CASSLGGEGYTF.

This clone was recorded once. The DNA is left out, because the CDR3 cannot be placed on it with certainty; the CDR3 is given as TCRdb lists it. This chain links TRBV18 with TRBJ1-1. In germline, CDR1 is KGHSH, CDR2 LQKENI. The CDR3 spans 17 residues, counting both ends. CDR3 sequence reads: CASSISVPAHHGSEAFF.

The chain has TRBV7-2 and TRBJ1-1, with a tentative D call TRBD1 (6 bases). The germline gives CDR1 SGHTA, CDR2 FQGNSA. Trimming shortened V by 8 bases and J by 0 bases, and 13 bases separated the two germline ends. The CDR3 has 14 amino acids. The DNA for the CDR3 is TGTGCCAGCTCACGGACAGTTCTGAACACTGAAGCTTTCTTT. Translating gives CASSRTVLNTEAFF.

V gene TRBV7-9 combines with J gene TRBJ1-6, with a possible D match to TRBD1 (5 bases). CDR3 length equals 11 residues. CDR1 SEHNR and CDR2 FQNEAQ come from the germline V gene (reference sequence). V was cut by 4 bases and J by 10 bases, with 5 bases left in between. Here the CDR3 DNA reads TGTGCCAGCAGCTCAGGGTCACCCCTCCACTTT. This sequence encodes CASSSGSPLHF. Based on the CDR3 plus reference TRBV7-9 and TRBJ1-6, the full variable domain is DTGVSQNPRHKITKRGQNVTFRCDPISEHNRLYWYRQTLGQGPEFLTYFQNEAQLEKSRLLSDRFSAERPKGSFSTLEIQRTEQGDSAMYLCASSSGSPLHFGNGTRLTVT.

The genes are TRBV29-1 and TRBJ2-1, with 9 bases that match TRBD2. V shed 7 bases, J shed 6 bases, and the junction held 7 bases outside the gene matches. Germline CDR1 is SQVTM and CDR2 is ANQGSEA. The CDR3 length is 13 residues. The CDR3 bases are TGCAGCGCACCGGGACTAGCCCGCAATGAGCAGTTCTTC. Its protein is CSAPGLARNEQFF.

Note on this clone: Germline is not matched at one junction end, which may reflect a read error. V is TRBV7-2 and J is TRBJ2-7; 12 bases line up with TRBD2. There are 16 residues in the CDR3. CDR1 is SGHTA and CDR2 is FQGNSA in the germline V gene. CDR3 nucleotides: TGTGCCACCAGCACACCTTGGACTAGCGGGATTTACGAGCAGTACTTC. Its protein product is CATSTPWTSGIYEQYF.